This TCR beta chain appears in the sequencing data of a study of T-cell reconstitution after alpha-beta-depleted transplantation in children. V was cut by 4 bases and J by 7 bases, with 22 bases left in between. CDR3 length: 16 residues. CDR1 is SEHNR and CDR2 is FQNEAQ in the germline V gene (reference sequence). Unique molecular identifiers were used to barcode this TCRbeta library. MiXCR, run by TCRdb on the PCR reads, gives a single entry per CDR3 protein. The table lists approximately 520,000 distinct CDR3 sequences, approximately 32% of them singletons, with under 3% in the top ten. This chain uses TRBV7-9 with TRBJ1-2; perhaps TRBD1 as D (6 bases). The sequencing here drew on PBMCs from the stem cell graft donor, taken from the stem cell graft. The TCR sequence derives from a human donor who donated a stem cell graft to a child with aplastic anemia. CDR3 in DNA: TGTGCCAGCAGCTCGGGGGGGGCCTGGAGGAATGCTGGCTACACCTTC. Translated: CASSSGGAWRNAGYTF.